This is a list of T cell receptor beta chains from one sample in a study of cytomegalovirus exposure and HLA in healthy donors. Clones were read by immunoSEQ multiplex PCR, and TCRdb kept only the in-frame ones, dropping some. Here the sample spans about 60,000 clones, around 87% being singletons. Sequencing was done on a sample of PBMCs. Receptors originate from a man between 18 and 29 years old in good health and CMV-seronegative. CDR3s include the opening cysteine and the closing phenylalanine or tryptophan. D genes are given only for firm matches. Expanded clones get a size class; other rows say once, few or many, or leave the size out.

j_call d_call v_call clone_size cdr3_aa cdr3_nt
TRBJ1-6 - TRBV4-1 - CASSQVDRGNGNSPLHF TGCGCCAGCAGCCAAGTTGATCGGGGAAACGGGAATTCACCCCTCCACTTT
TRBJ2-7 - TRBV28 - CASTRLESSYEQYF TGTGCCAGCACCCGACTAGAGAGCTCCTACGAGCAGTACTTC
TRBJ2-1 TRBD1 TRBV6-1 - CASSEMRDRDTEQFF TGTGCCAGCAGTGAAATGAGAGACAGGGATACGGAGCAGTTCTTC
TRBJ1-5 - TRBV16 - CASSPRGAGQPQHF TGTGCCAGCAGCCCCCGGGGGGCAGGACAGCCCCAGCATTTT
TRBJ2-3 - TRBV4-1 - CASSQNRDSITDTQYF TGCGCCAGCAGCCAAAACCGGGACTCGATCACAGATACGCAGTATTTT
TRBJ1-5 TRBD1 TRBV11-3 - CASSNGQEPQHF TGTGCCAGCAGCAACGGACAGGAACCCCAGCATTTT
TRBJ1-4 - TRBV6-1 once CASSETARNEKLFF TGTGCCAGCAGTGAAACAGCTCGGAATGAAAAACTGTTTTTT
TRBJ1-5 - TRBV4-1 - CASSSTGHIIMNNQPQHF TGCGCCAGCAGTTCCACGGGACACATAATAATGAACAATCAGCCCCAGCATTTT
TRBJ2-7 TRBD1 TRBV7-7 few CASSSAHGQGYEQYF TGTGCTAGCAGCTCCGCCCATGGACAGGGCTACGAGCAGTACTTC
TRBJ2-7 TRBD1 TRBV11-3 - CASSSYGQGTSYEQYF TGTGCCAGCAGCTCCTATGGACAGGGGACCTCCTACGAGCAGTACTTC
TRBJ2-5 - TRBV7-2 - CASSLSETQYF TGTGCCAGCAGCTTATCGGAGACCCAGTACTTC
TRBJ1-2 TRBD1 TRBV12-5 - CASGLGGTAYGYTF TGTGCTAGTGGTTTGGGCGGGACAGCTTATGGCTACACCTTC
TRBJ2-5 - TRBV4-2 - CASSQDLGGGQTQYF TGTGCCAGCAGCCAAGATCTTGGGGGCGGACAGACCCAGTACTTC
TRBJ1-1 TRBD1 TRBV5-6 - CASSIPTGAGRTEAFF TGTGCCAGCAGCATACCGACAGGGGCCGGGAGGACTGAAGCTTTCTTT
TRBJ2-1 - TRBV6-5 - CASSPESANEQFF TGTGCCAGCAGTCCCGAGTCAGCGAATGAGCAGTTCTTC
TRBJ2-2 TRBD1 TRBV25-1 once CASSEDKGSDRATGELFF TGTGCCAGCAGTGAAGATAAGGGCTCGGACAGGGCCACCGGGGAGCTGTTTTTT
TRBJ1-2 - TRBV9 - CASSVDRGNYGYTF TGTGCCAGCAGCGTAGACCGGGGGAACTATGGCTACACCTTC
TRBJ2-3 - TRBV5-4 - CARKASTDTQYF TGTGCCAGAAAAGCCTCCACAGATACGCAGTATTTT
TRBJ2-7 TRBD1 TRBV27 - CASIRDRGSYEQYF TGTGCCAGCATCCGGGACAGGGGCTCCTACGAGCAGTACTTC
TRBJ1-2 - TRBV19 - CASSIGLGGYTF TGTGCCAGTAGTATTGGACTGGGTGGCTACACCTTC
TRBJ1-3 - TRBV6-5 - CASSYSSSVSGNTIYF TGTGCCAGCAGTTACTCCTCAAGCGTCTCTGGAAACACCATATATTTT
TRBJ2-1 - TRBV30 - CACPPGALAGDPYNEQFF TGTGCCTGCCCTCCGGGGGCCTTGGCGGGGGATCCCTACAATGAGCAGTTCTTC
TRBJ1-2 - TRBV4-2 once CASSQDWQATYGYTF TGTGCCAGCAGCCAAGATTGGCAGGCCACCTATGGCTACACCTTC
TRBJ2-7 TRBD1 TRBV7-3 - CASSSTGGTYEQYF TGTGCCAGCAGCTCGACAGGGGGAACCTACGAGCAGTACTTC
TRBJ2-2 - TRBV13 once CASSSARTGELFF TGTGCCAGCAGCTCCGCTAGGACCGGGGAGCTGTTTTTT
TRBJ1-4 TRBD1 TRBV30 - CAWGTGTNEKLFF TGTGCCTGGGGGACAGGGACTAATGAAAAACTGTTTTTT
TRBJ1-4 - TRBV30 - CAWSDGLEALFF TGTGCCTGGTCCGACGGCCTGGAGGCACTGTTTTTT
TRBJ2-7 - TRBV6-5 - CASSYSWSGSYEQYF TGTGCCAGCAGTTACTCGTGGTCCGGCTCCTACGAGCAGTACTTC